This entry concerns a single TCR beta chain. Method: immunoSEQ multiplex PCR; TCRdb's copy keeps in-frame clones and lacks some. The data contain around 140,000 clones, 80% to 85% of them singletons. This sample was taken from a study of blood T cell repertoires in COVID-19. Study summary: T cells, B-cell-depleted T cells, or PBMCs provided the cDNA or gDNA that served as material.

The CDR3 loop spans 15 amino acids. The sequenced sample was peripheral blood. This TCR was recovered from a woman aged 55-70 years with acute or convalescent COVID-19. The chain employs TRBV21-1 and TRBJ1-5; the listed D gene, TRBD1, was not tested against the DNA. TRBV21-1 is a recognized pseudogene. DNA of the CDR3: TGTGCCAGCAGCAAAAAAAAGGGGGTGCGTCAGCCCCAGCATTTT. This translates into CASSKKKGVRQPQHF.